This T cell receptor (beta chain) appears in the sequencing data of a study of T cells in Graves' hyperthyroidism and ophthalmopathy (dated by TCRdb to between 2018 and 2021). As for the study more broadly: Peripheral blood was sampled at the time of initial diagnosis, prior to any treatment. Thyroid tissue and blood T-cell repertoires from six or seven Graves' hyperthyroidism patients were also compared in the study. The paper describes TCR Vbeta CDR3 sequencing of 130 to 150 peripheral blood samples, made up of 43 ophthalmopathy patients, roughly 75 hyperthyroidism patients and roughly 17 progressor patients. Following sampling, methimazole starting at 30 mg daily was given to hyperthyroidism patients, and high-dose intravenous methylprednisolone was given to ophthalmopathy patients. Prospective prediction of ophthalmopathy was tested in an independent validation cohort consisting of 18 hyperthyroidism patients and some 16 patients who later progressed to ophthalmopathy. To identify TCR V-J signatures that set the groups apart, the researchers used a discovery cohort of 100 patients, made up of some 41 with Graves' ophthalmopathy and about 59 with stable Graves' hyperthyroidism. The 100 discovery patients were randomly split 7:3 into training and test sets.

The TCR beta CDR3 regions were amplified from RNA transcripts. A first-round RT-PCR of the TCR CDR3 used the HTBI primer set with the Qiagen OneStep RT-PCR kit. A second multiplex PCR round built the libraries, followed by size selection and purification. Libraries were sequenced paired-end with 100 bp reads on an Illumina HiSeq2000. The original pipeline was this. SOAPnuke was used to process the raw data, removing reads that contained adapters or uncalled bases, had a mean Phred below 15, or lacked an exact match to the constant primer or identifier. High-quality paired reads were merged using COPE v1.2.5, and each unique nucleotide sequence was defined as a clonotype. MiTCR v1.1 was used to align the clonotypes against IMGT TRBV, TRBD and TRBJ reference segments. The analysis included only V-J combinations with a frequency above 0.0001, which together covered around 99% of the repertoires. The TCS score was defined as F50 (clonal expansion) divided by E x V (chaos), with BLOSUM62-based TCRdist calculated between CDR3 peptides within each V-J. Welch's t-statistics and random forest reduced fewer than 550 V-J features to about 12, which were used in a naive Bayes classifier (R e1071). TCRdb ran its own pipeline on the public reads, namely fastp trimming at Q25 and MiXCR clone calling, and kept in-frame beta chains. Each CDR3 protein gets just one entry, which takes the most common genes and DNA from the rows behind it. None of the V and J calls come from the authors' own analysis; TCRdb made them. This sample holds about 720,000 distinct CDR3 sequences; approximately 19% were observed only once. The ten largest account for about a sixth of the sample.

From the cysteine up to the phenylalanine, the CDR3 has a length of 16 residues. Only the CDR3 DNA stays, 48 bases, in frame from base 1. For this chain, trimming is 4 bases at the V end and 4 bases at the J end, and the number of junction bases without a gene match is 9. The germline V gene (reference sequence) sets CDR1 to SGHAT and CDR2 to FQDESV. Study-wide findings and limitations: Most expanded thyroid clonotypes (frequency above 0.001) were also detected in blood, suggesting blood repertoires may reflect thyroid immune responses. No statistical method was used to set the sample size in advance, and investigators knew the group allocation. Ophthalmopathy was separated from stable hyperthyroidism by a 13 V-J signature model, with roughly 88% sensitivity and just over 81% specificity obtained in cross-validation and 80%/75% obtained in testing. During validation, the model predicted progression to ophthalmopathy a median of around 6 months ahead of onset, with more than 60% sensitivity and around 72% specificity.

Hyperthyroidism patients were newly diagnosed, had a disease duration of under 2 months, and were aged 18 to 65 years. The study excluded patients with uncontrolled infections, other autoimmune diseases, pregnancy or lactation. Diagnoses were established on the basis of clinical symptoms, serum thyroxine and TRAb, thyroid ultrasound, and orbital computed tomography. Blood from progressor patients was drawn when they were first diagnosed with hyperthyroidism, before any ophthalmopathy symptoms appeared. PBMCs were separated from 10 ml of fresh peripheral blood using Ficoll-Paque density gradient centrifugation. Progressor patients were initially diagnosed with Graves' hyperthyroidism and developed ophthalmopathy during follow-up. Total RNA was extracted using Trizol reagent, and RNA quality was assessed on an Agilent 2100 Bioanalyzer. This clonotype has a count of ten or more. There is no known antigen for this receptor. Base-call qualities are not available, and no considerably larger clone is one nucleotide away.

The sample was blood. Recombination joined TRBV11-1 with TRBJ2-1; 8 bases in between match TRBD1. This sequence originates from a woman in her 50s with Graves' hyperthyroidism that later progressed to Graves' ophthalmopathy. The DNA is TGTGCCAGCAGCTCCCCCACAGGGGGATTGTACAATGAGCAGTTCTTC. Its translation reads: CASSSPTGGLYNEQFF.